The clone carrying this TCR beta chain appeared many times. The antigen is undetermined. These data belong to a study of T cells in Graves' hyperthyroidism and ophthalmopathy. Notes on the study in general: Within blood appeared most thyroid clonotypes that had expanded above 0.001.

Patients aged 18 to 65 with hyperthyroidism were newly diagnosed, with duration under 2 months. PBMCs were obtained from approximately 9.2 ml fresh peripheral blood. From RNA transcripts, TCR beta CDR3 regions were amplified. First-round RT-PCR with HTBI primers amplified the TCR CDR3 region. TCRdb ran MiXCR on the multiplex PCR reads and lists one entry per CDR3 protein. The sample shows around 420,000 distinct CDR3 sequences, less than 20% of them seen only once. Trimming cost V 5 bases and J 10 bases; bases outside gene matches: 27. This CDR3 has 19 residues. The germline gives CDR1 SEHNR, CDR2 FQNEAQ (reference sequence).

This receptor was obtained from a young woman with Graves' hyperthyroidism. The chain combines TRBV7-9 with TRBJ2-3, with TRBD1 matching 7 bases. What was sequenced was blood. The CDR3: CASSHPPQRSSVTGVAQYF. CDR3 DNA sequence: TGTGCCAGCAGCCACCCCCCCCAGCGGAGTAGTGTCACAGGGGTCGCGCAGTATTTT.